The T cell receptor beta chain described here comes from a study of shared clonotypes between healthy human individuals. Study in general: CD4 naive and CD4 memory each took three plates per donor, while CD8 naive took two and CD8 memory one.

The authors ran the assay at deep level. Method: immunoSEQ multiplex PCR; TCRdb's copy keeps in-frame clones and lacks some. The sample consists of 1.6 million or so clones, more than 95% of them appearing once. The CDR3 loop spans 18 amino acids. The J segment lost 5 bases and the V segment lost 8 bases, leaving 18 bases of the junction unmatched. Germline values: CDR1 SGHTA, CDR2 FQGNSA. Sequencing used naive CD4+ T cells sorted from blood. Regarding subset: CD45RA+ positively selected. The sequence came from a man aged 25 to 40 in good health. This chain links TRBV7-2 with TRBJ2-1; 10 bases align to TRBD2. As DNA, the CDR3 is TGTGCCAGCCGCCCCTCCATAGCGGGAGGTCTCCGGGACAATGAGCAGTTCTTC. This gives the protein CASRPSIAGGLRDNEQFF. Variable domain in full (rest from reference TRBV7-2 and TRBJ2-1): GAGVSQSPSNKVTEKGKDVELRCDPISGHTALYWYRQSLGQGLEFLIYFQGNSAPDKSGLPSDRFSAERTGGSVSTLTIQRTQQEDSAVYLCASRPSIAGGLRDNEQFFGPGTRLTVL.